The 2 T cell receptor beta chains given below trace back to one sample, sequenced in a study of neurological immune-mediated disorders. TCRdb ran MiXCR on the 5' RACE reads and lists one entry per CDR3 protein. The sample lists more than 45,000 distinct CDR3 sequences; more than 4% were seen once. The sequenced sample consisted of PBMCs. Every receptor here comes from a man over 45 with multiple sclerosis.

About this clonotype itself: Possible read error: a much larger clone is one base away. This CDR3 fails to terminate in the conserved phenylalanine or tryptophan, so it likely reflects a read error. The chain couples TRBV20-1 to TRBJ2-7; 15 nucleotides line up with TRBD2. The junction had 6 bases not matched to a gene; V was cut back by 3 bases and J by 3 bases. CDR1 is DFQATT and CDR2 is SNEGSKA in the germline V gene (reference sequence). The CDR3 extends over 16 amino acids. CDR3 nucleotide sequence: TGCAGTGCTAGGGAGGGACTAGCGGGAGGCCTCTACGAGCAGTACATC. This codes for CSAREGLAGGLYEQYI.

This clonotype was counted a few times. The gene calls are TRBV11-3 and TRBJ2-2; TRBD2 matches 15 bases. This CDR3 comprises 18 residues. Germline-derived CDR1 and CDR2 are SGHNT and YENEEA. V shed 5 bases and J 4 bases; nucleotides not matched to a gene: 8. CDR3 bases: TGTGCCAGCAGCCCGGGACTAGCGGGGGGCCGGGCCACCGGGGAGCTGTTTTTT. Translating it yields CASSPGLAGGRATGELFF.